These T cell receptor beta chains were read from a single sample in a study of CD8+ T cells in alopecia areata. The repertoire was sequenced with immunoSEQ multiplex PCR; TCRdb's copy has only in-frame clones and lacks some. Here the sample spans 120,000 or so clones, around 50% being singletons. Sequenced: NKG2D-low CD8+ T cells sorted from blood. These TCRs come from a human donor with alopecia areata. CDR3s include the opening cysteine and the closing phenylalanine or tryptophan. D genes are given only for firm matches. Some rows mark clone size as missing; the rest say once, few, many or name a class of expanded clone.

cdr3_length	v_call	clone_size	j_call	d_call	cdr3_aa	cdr3_nt
15	TRBV5-4	few	TRBJ2-1	TRBD1	CASRPLTGFYNEQFF	TGTGCCAGCAGACCTCTGACAGGGTTCTACAATGAGCAGTTCTTC
14	TRBV27	.	TRBJ2-7	.	CASSLGRDSYEQYF	TGTGCCAGCAGTTTAGGCAGGGATTCCTACGAGCAGTACTTC
15	TRBV19	few	TRBJ2-1	TRBD2	CASSSSGGHYNEQFF	TGTGCCAGTAGTTCAAGCGGGGGGCACTACAATGAGCAGTTCTTC
14	TRBV11-2	.	TRBJ2-3	.	CASTWTVSTDTQYF	TGTGCCAGCACCTGGACGGTTAGCACAGATACGCAGTATTTT
14	TRBV6-1	.	TRBJ1-1	.	CASSELRENTEAFF	TGTGCCAGCAGTGAACTTCGAGAGAACACTGAAGCTTTCTTT
12	TRBV27	.	TRBJ2-5	.	CASSLVGETQYF	TGTGCCAGCAGTTTGGTAGGGGAGACCCAGTACTTC
15	TRBV25-1	.	TRBJ1-1	.	CASRISGGGYTEAFF	TGTGCCAGCAGAATCTCCGGGGGTGGGTACACTGAAGCTTTCTTT
13	TRBV29-1	.	TRBJ1-1	.	CSVEGGAETEAFF	TGCAGCGTTGAAGGTGGGGCTGAGACTGAAGCTTTCTTT
13	TRBV29-1	few	TRBJ2-1	TRBD1	CSTPGQGMNEQFF	TGCAGCACCCCGGGACAGGGTATGAATGAGCAGTTCTTC
14	TRBV4-1	.	TRBJ1-6	.	CASSQVRVSTPLHF	TGCGCCAGCAGCCAAGTTCGGGTTTCAACACCCCTCCACTTT
13	TRBV6-6	once	TRBJ2-7	.	CASSPRPWYEQYF	TGTGCCAGCAGCCCTCGACCGTGGTACGAGCAGTACTTC
14	TRBV29-1	.	TRBJ1-2	TRBD1	CSVETGTGGRGYTF	TGCAGCGTGGAAACCGGGACAGGAGGCCGGGGCTACACCTTC
11	TRBV29-1	few	TRBJ2-7	TRBD1	CSVKDRNEQYF	TGCAGCGTTAAGGACAGGAACGAGCAGTACTTC
14	TRBV7-9	.	TRBJ1-4	TRBD1	CASSSGSQGEKLFF	TGTGCCAGCAGCTCGGGATCACAGGGGGAAAAACTGTTTTTT
13	TRBV29-1	.	TRBJ2-5	.	CSVEGRGGETQYF	TGCAGCGTTGAAGGCAGGGGGGGAGAGACCCAGTACTTC
14	TRBV9	.	TRBJ2-3	.	CASSVEVYRDTQYF	TGTGCCAGCAGCGTAGAGGTCTACAGAGATACGCAGTATTTT
11	TRBV28	few	TRBJ2-7	.	CASSYGFEQYF	TGTGCCAGCAGCTACGGTTTCGAGCAGTACTTC
13	TRBV4-1	.	TRBJ2-7	.	CASSQNRQYEQYF	TGCGCCAGCAGCCAGAATAGACAGTACGAGCAGTACTTC
15	TRBV30	.	TRBJ2-7	.	CAWSRDGELEGEQYF	TGTGCCTGGAGTCGGGACGGAGAATTAGAGGGCGAGCAGTACTTC
12	TRBV7-6	.	TRBJ2-7	.	CASSLEGFEQYF	TGTGCCAGCAGCTTAGAGGGGTTCGAGCAGTACTTC
11	TRBV29-1	.	TRBJ2-1	.	CSVDLSSEQFF	TGCAGCGTCGACTTATCCAGTGAGCAGTTCTTC
13	TRBV27	.	TRBJ2-1	.	CASSRSSYNEQFF	TGTGCCAGCAGTAGGTCCTCCTACAATGAGCAGTTCTTC
11	TRBV29-1	few	TRBJ1-1	.	CSVDEDWGAFF	TGCAGCGTTGATGAGGACTGGGGAGCTTTCTTT
13	TRBV27	.	TRBJ1-5	TRBD1	CASTGGLNQPQHF	TGTGCCAGCACAGGGGGGCTCAATCAGCCCCAGCATTTT
16	TRBV18	.	TRBJ2-2	.	CASSPPGRSNTGELFF	TGTGCCAGCTCACCACCGGGCCGCTCGAACACCGGGGAGCTGTTTTTT
12	TRBV30	.	TRBJ2-5	.	CAWIGDGETQYF	TGTGCCTGGATTGGGGACGGGGAGACCCAGTACTTC
12	TRBV10-3	.	TRBJ2-1	.	CAIRLETNEQFF	TGTGCCATCAGACTAGAAACTAATGAGCAGTTCTTC
15	TRBV7-6	.	TRBJ2-1	TRBD2	CASSQLLAGGTEQFF	TGTGCCAGCAGCCAACTTCTAGCGGGAGGGACTGAGCAGTTCTTC
11	TRBV29-1	.	TRBJ2-3	TRBD2	CSVGGTDTQYF	TGCAGCGTCGGGGGGACAGATACGCAGTATTTT
12	TRBV28	.	TRBJ2-5	.	CASRSERETQYF	TGTGCCAGCAGGAGCGAGAGGGAGACCCAGTACTTC
15	TRBV2	few	TRBJ2-3	.	CAIARDGGGPDTQYF	TGTGCAATTGCCCGGGACGGAGGCGGTCCAGATACGCAGTATTTT
15	TRBV5-1	few	TRBJ2-1	TRBD1	CASSPDRASYNEQFF	TGCGCCAGCAGCCCCGACAGGGCCTCCTACAATGAGCAGTTCTTC
18	TRBV4-2	.	TRBJ2-3	TRBD2	CASSQGLASGGETDTQYF	TGTGCCAGCAGCCAAGGACTGGCTAGCGGGGGGGAGACAGATACGCAGTATTTT
17	TRBV15	.	TRBJ2-4	.	CATSRIAQGLAKNIQYF	TGTGCCACCAGCAGAATTGCCCAGGGGCTAGCCAAAAACATTCAGTACTTC
12	TRBV29-1	few	TRBJ2-7	TRBD2	CSASSGPFEQYF	TGCAGCGCATCTAGCGGCCCGTTCGAGCAGTACTTC
16	TRBV28	.	TRBJ2-7	.	CASSFVEPRGSYEQYF	TGTGCCAGCAGTTTCGTCGAACCTAGAGGGTCCTACGAGCAGTACTTC
14	TRBV29-1	.	TRBJ2-3	.	CSVVGGTLTDTQYF	TGCAGCGTTGTTGGGGGCACTCTCACAGATACGCAGTATTTT
13	TRBV27	.	TRBJ2-7	.	CASSYGVNYEQYF	TGTGCCAGCAGTTACGGGGTCAATTACGAGCAGTACTTC
16	TRBV27	.	TRBJ2-5	TRBD1	CASSQGAGTEEETQYF	TGTGCCAGCAGTCAGGGGGCCGGGACAGAAGAAGAGACCCAGTACTTC
13	TRBV30	.	TRBJ1-5	.	CAWGVGSNQPQHF	TGTGCCTGGGGAGTAGGGAGCAATCAGCCCCAGCATTTT
15	TRBV27	few	TRBJ2-2	TRBD2	CASAVLGRNVGELFF	TGTGCCAGCGCCGTCCTCGGGAGGAATGTCGGGGAGCTGTTTTTT
17	TRBV4-1	.	TRBJ2-2	TRBD1	CASSQPGQALNTGELFF	TGCGCCAGCAGCCAGCCCGGACAGGCTTTGAACACCGGGGAGCTGTTTTTT
14	TRBV5-4	.	TRBJ2-7	TRBD2	CASSGDGGAYEQYF	TGTGCCAGCAGTGGGGACGGGGGGGCTTACGAGCAGTACTTC
13	TRBV9	few	TRBJ2-1	.	CASSVGGSAEQFF	TGTGCCAGCAGCGTAGGAGGTTCAGCTGAGCAGTTCTTC
12	TRBV29-1	.	TRBJ2-1	.	CSVAQGTNEQFF	TGCAGCGTTGCCCAGGGTACGAATGAGCAGTTCTTC
18	TRBV29-1	few	TRBJ2-6	TRBD1	CSVELGDRASSGANVLTF	TGCAGCGTTGAGCTTGGGGACAGGGCCTCGAGTGGGGCCAACGTCCTGACTTTC
16	TRBV27	.	TRBJ1-6	TRBD1	CASTPQGGSYNSPLHF	TGTGCCAGCACGCCTCAGGGGGGTTCCTATAATTCACCCCTCCACTTT
13	TRBV13	.	TRBJ1-2	.	CASTPRGNYGYTF	TGTGCCAGCACCCCGAGGGGGAACTATGGCTACACCTTC
13	TRBV27	few	TRBJ2-7	.	CASSFNRAYEQYF	TGTGCCAGCAGTTTTAACAGGGCCTACGAGCAGTACTTC
13	TRBV29-1	.	TRBJ1-2	.	CSVEESVDYGYTF	TGCAGCGTTGAAGAATCCGTAGACTATGGCTACACCTTC
10	TRBV29-1	few	TRBJ2-1	.	CSVEDNRRFF	TGCAGCGTTGAAGATAATAGGCGGTTCTTC
19	TRBV7-2	many	TRBJ2-3	TRBD2	CASSLAPSGGLTSTDTQYF	TGTGCCAGCAGCTTAGCCCCTAGCGGAGGCTTGACTAGCACAGATACGCAGTATTTT
14	TRBV29-1	.	TRBJ2-7	TRBD2	CSVGGTSWAYEQYF	TGCAGCGTTGGGGGGACTAGCTGGGCCTACGAGCAGTACTTC
13	TRBV7-9	once	TRBJ2-7	.	CASSLRSPGEQYF	TGTGCCAGCAGCTTACGGTCCCCGGGCGAGCAGTACTTC
11	TRBV30	.	TRBJ2-1	.	CAWSASNEQFF	TGTGCCTGGAGTGCGAGTAATGAGCAGTTCTTC
14	TRBV29-1	.	TRBJ2-7	TRBD2	CSVDRVAGNYEQYF	TGCAGCGTTGATAGAGTAGCGGGGAATTACGAGCAGTACTTC
12	TRBV29-1	.	TRBJ2-7	.	CSVEDGGSEQYF	TGCAGCGTTGAAGATGGGGGAAGCGAGCAGTACTTC
16	TRBV14	few	TRBJ2-1	TRBD2	CASSQGPSGSSNEQFF	TGTGCCAGCAGCCAAGGCCCTAGCGGGAGTTCAAATGAGCAGTTCTTC
15	TRBV29-1	few	TRBJ2-1	TRBD2	CSVVGTSGKYNEQFF	TGCAGCGTTGTCGGGACTAGCGGGAAGTACAATGAGCAGTTCTTC